Below, 17 T cell receptor beta chains from the same sample are listed, as sequenced in a study of cytomegalovirus exposure and HLA in healthy donors. This PCR relied on a set of 60 Vbeta primers and 13 Jbeta primers. The protocol was immunoSEQ multiplex PCR, while the TCRdb copy is restricted to in-frame clones and leaves out a portion. The repertoire consists of about 140,000 clones, with around 63% occurring once and the leading ten covering approximately 1.7%. The sequenced sample consisted of PBMCs. These receptors were taken from a human donor in good health.

V is TRBV7-9 and J is TRBJ2-5; 8 bases are shared with TRBD2. V was clipped by 3 bases and J by 5 bases; unmatched bases: 8. The V gene's germline CDR1 is SEHNR and CDR2 FQNEAQ (reference sequence). This CDR3 contains 15 residues. CDR3: CASSFRAGGAETQYF. The DNA for the CDR3 is TGTGCCAGCAGCTTCCGGGCGGGAGGAGCGGAGACCCAGTACTTC.

As for this clone: The sample has other DNA sequences that encode this CDR3 too. The chain is built from TRBV27 and TRBJ2-1; D might be TRBD2 (7 bases). The CDR3 runs to 14 residues. Germline values: CDR1 MNHEY, CDR2 SMNVEV (reference sequence). V was trimmed by 1 base and J by 7 bases, leaving 11 bases between them. CDR3 DNA: TGTGCCAGCAGTTTATACGGGGGGCTGAATGAGCAGTTCTTC. Protein product: CASSLYGGLNEQFF.

The gene calls are TRBV7-9 and TRBJ2-3; D remains ambiguous. The V gene's germline CDR1 is SEHNR and CDR2 FQNEAQ (reference sequence). The germline V and J ends were trimmed by 3 bases and 2 bases, with 9 bases remaining between them. This CDR3 spans 14 amino acids. The DNA for the CDR3 is TGTGCCAGCAGCTTCTATTCCGACACAGATACGCAGTATTTT. Residues: CASSFYSDTDTQYF.

The chain uses TRBV7-9 and TRBJ2-1; D possibly corresponds to TRBD2 (5 bases). Germline V CDR1 and CDR2: SEHNR, FQNEAQ (reference sequence). V was trimmed by 6 bases and J by 8 bases, leaving 23 bases between them. The CDR3 sequence is 16 residues long. As DNA, the CDR3 is TGTGCCAGCAGTTATCCTTTCCGGGTGGGAGAGGATGAGCAGTTCTTC. Its translation: CASSYPFRVGEDEQFF.

The chain carries TRBV5-5 and TRBJ1-2; D call uncertain. This CDR3 contains 12 residues. Per the germline V gene, CDR1 is SGHKS and CDR2 is YYEKEE (reference sequence). V lost 2 bases and J 6 bases, leaving 8 bases between the germline ends. The CDR3 loop reads CASSLTGNGYTF. The CDR3 DNA is TGTGCCAGCAGCTTAACGGGGAATGGCTACACCTTC.

This chain uses TRBV19 with TRBJ2-5; 7 nucleotides line up with TRBD1. The CDR3 totals 14 residues. From germline, CDR1 is LNHDA and CDR2 SQIVND (reference sequence). J was trimmed by 5 bases and V by 4 bases; bases with no gene match: 7. DNA for the CDR3: TGTGCCAGTAGTACCGGACAGGTTGGGGAGACCCAGTACTTC. It encodes CASSTGQVGETQYF.

There are a few counts of this clone. The V gene is TRBV18, the J gene TRBJ1-1; TRBD1 agrees at 8 bases. Unmatched junction bases numbered 4, after V lost 2 bases and J lost 8 bases. Germline lookup yields CDR1 KGHSH and CDR2 LQKENI. CDR3 size: 13 residues. This chain's CDR3 is CASSPEWTGEAFF. CDR3 bases: TGTGCCAGCTCACCAGAGTGGACAGGGGAAGCTTTCTTT.

The chain links TRBV7-3 to TRBJ2-5; 7 bases are shared with TRBD1. The J segment lost 1 base and the V segment lost 5 bases, leaving 1 base of the junction unmatched. From germline, CDR1 is SGHTA and CDR2 FQGTGA. This CDR3 is 13 amino acids long. The CDR3 DNA follows: TGTGCCAGCAGCCGGGACAGCCAAGAGACCCAGTACTTC. This codes for CASSRDSQETQYF.

In nucleotides, the CDR3 is TGTGCCAGCGGGAGGACACCGAACACCGGGGAGCTGTTTTTT. Residues: CASGRTPNTGELFF. This chain joins TRBV19 and TRBJ2-2, with 7 bases fitting TRBD2. The V gene's germline CDR1 is LNHDA and CDR2 SQIVND (reference sequence). Trimming took 9 bases from V and 0 from J; bases not matched to a gene: 4. CDR3 length equals 14 residues.

The V gene is TRBV4-2, the J gene TRBJ1-2; TRBD1 might be the D (6 bases). Germline V gives CDR1 LGHNA, CDR2 YNFKEQ. V lost 0 bases and J 4 bases, leaving 12 bases between the germline ends. CDR3 size: 15 residues. CDR3 loop: CASSQEAQGSYGYTF. Here the CDR3 DNA reads TGTGCCAGCAGCCAAGAGGCCCAGGGGAGCTATGGCTACACCTTC.

This chain uses TRBV28 with TRBJ1-5, with a tentative D call TRBD1 (6 bases). Germline V gives CDR1 MDHEN, CDR2 SYDVKM. The V end lost 6 bases, the J end lost 2 bases, and 11 bases lay between the germline ends. The CDR3 spans 14 residues. The CDR3 sequence: CASSPGAGNQPQHF. The CDR3 DNA reads as TGTGCCAGCAGCCCAGGGGCGGGCAATCAGCCCCAGCATTTT.

The chain recombines TRBV4-1 with TRBJ2-7, with a possible D match to TRBD2 (5 bases). Deletions cut 0 bases from V and 3 bases from J, with 12 bases between. The CDR3 loop spans 15 amino acids. In germline, CDR1 is MGHRA, CDR2 YSYEKL. The CDR3 DNA sequence: TGCGCCAGCAGCCAAGAGGCGAGCGGTTACTACGAGCAGTACTTC. This codes for CASSQEASGYYEQYF.

The sample holds a few counts of this clone. This rearrangement joins TRBV5-1 to TRBJ2-1, with 10 bases fitting TRBD2. CDR1 is SGHRS, CDR2 YFSETQ, per germline. V was pared by 4 bases and J by 7 bases, with 8 bases of the junction left unmatched. The CDR3 extends over 15 amino acids. CDR3 DNA sequence: TGCGCCAGCAGCCCTACTAGCGGGGTTACGAATGAGCAGTTCTTC. This translates into CASSPTSGVTNEQFF.

The chain employs TRBV30 and TRBJ1-1; 7 nucleotides line up with TRBD1. The germline V gene has CDR1 GTSNPN and CDR2 SVGIG (reference sequence). The J segment lost 1 base and the V segment lost 5 bases, leaving 7 bases of the junction unmatched. The CDR3 loop spans 14 amino acids. CDR3 sequence: CAWPPGTANTEAFF. The DNA for the CDR3 is TGTGCCTGGCCCCCCGGGACAGCGAACACTGAAGCTTTCTTT.

For the CDR3, the DNA is TGTGCCAGCAGTTTATCCCGGGGTACGGAGGGCTACACCTTC. As protein: CASSLSRGTEGYTF. The chain employs TRBV27 and TRBJ1-2, with D uncertain. Trimming cost V 0 bases and J 8 bases, with 13 bases left between them. Germline V gene data show CDR1 as MNHEY and CDR2 as SMNVEV (reference sequence). The CDR3 has 14 residues.

This clone was observed a handful of times. This chain links TRBV7-3 with TRBJ1-3, with a possible D match to TRBD1 (5 bases). This CDR3 contains 18 residues. Trimming left V 3 bases short and J 0 bases short, with 18 bases between. Germline CDR1 and CDR2: SGHTA and FQGTGA. Here the CDR3 reads CASSFVPQGNDSGNTIYF. CDR3 sequence (DNA): TGTGCCAGCAGCTTTGTCCCCCAGGGTAACGACTCTGGAAACACCATATATTTT.

This clone came up a few times. This chain connects TRBV7-8 to TRBJ1-5; D is perhaps TRBD1 (6 bases). Germline CDR1 and CDR2: SGHVS and FQNEAQ. V gave up 2 bases and J gave up 3 bases, with 11 bases separating them. This CDR3 contains 15 residues. CDR3 in DNA: TGTGCCAGCAGCTTAACAGCAGGGGCCAATCAGCCCCAGCATTTT. It codes for CASSLTAGANQPQHF.